This T cell receptor (beta chain) was obtained from a study of cytomegalovirus exposure and HLA in healthy donors. It was with 60 Vbeta and 13 Jbeta primers that the PCR ran. TCRdb keeps only in-frame clones here, not all; method: immunoSEQ multiplex PCR. This table has some 160,000 clones, over 70% appearing once. General study findings and limits: Among immune exposure information, only CMV serostatus was available. Donors were assumed by presence/absence analyses to have roughly uniform sequencing depth. Reports showed the classifier diagnosing cytomegalovirus status with high specificity and sensitivity.

In regard to this clone: Its antigen is still unknown.

V lost 0 bases to trimming and J lost 2 bases; unmatched junction nucleotides: 12. CDR3 length: 18 residues. Germline loops: CDR1 SGDLS, CDR2 YYNGEE. Sequencing was performed on PBMCs. The chain is built from TRBV9 and TRBJ2-3; 7 nucleotides line up with TRBD1. This TCR came from a woman aged 45-59 years in good health and CMV-seronegative. The CDR3 DNA reads as TGTGCCAGCAGCGTAGATAAAGGGGGCCCCTATCTCACAGATACGCAGTATTTT. This codes for CASSVDKGGPYLTDTQYF.